This passage covers 8 T cell receptor beta chains from one sample sequenced in a study of CD8 T cells in Susac syndrome. It was with random hexamers that roughly 0.5 to 1 ug RNA was reverse transcribed. Via MiXCR, TCRdb re-called the immunoSEQ multiplex PCR reads, giving one row per CDR3 protein. The sample consists of 150,000 to 160,000 distinct CDR3 sequences, nearly 97% of them appearing once. The sample comprised CD8+ T cells from PBMCs. The receptors were sampled from a human donor with multiple sclerosis.

The chain joins TRBV6-5 to TRBJ1-1; D is unresolved. In germline, CDR1 is MNHEY, CDR2 SVGAGI. V gave up 6 bases and J gave up 1 base, with 9 bases separating them. This CDR3 comprises 13 residues. CDR3 DNA: TGTGCCAGCAGGACACCCCCGAACACTGAAGCTTTCTTT. It encodes CASRTPPNTEAFF.

The rearrangement joins TRBV29-1 to TRBJ1-2; TRBD1 is a possible D gene (6 bases). The CDR3 is 12 amino acids. Per the germline V gene, CDR1 is SQVTM and CDR2 is ANQGSEA. V dropped 6 bases and J dropped 7 bases, with 15 bases sitting between them. The CDR3 nucleotides are TGCAGCGTAATGACAGGTTCGGCTGGCTACACCTTC. Amino acids: CSVMTGSAGYTF.

The chain is built from TRBV5-1 and TRBJ2-1, with D perhaps TRBD1 (6 bases). The CDR3 loop spans 11 amino acids. The V end was cut by 1 base, the J end by 13 bases, with 9 bases between. CDR1 and CDR2 from the germline V gene are SGHRS and YFSETQ. The CDR3 is CASSLKGQQFF. The CDR3, as DNA: TGCGCCAGCAGCTTGAAGGGACAACAGTTCTTC.

This clonotype has only one observation. The chain is built from TRBV3-1 and TRBJ2-7; D uncertain. This CDR3 comprises 11 residues. Trimming cost V 1 base and J 6 bases, with 4 bases left between them. Per the germline V gene, CDR1 is LGHDT and CDR2 is YNNKEL (reference sequence). Here the CDR3 reads CASSQAGEQYF. Here the CDR3 DNA reads TGTGCCAGCAGCCAAGCCGGCGAGCAGTACTTC.

This chain joins TRBV7-9 and TRBJ2-7; maybe TRBD1 (6 bases). This CDR3 has 13 residues. The V end was cut by 5 bases, the J end by 6 bases, with 14 bases between. In germline, CDR1 is SEHNR, CDR2 FQNEAQ (reference sequence). The CDR3 DNA follows: TGTGCCAGCAGCGTCTCGACAGGAAGCGAGCAGTACTTC. This gives the protein CASSVSTGSEQYF.

The chain carries TRBV7-9 and TRBJ2-7; TRBD1 agrees at 7 bases. J gave up 9 bases and V 3 bases, and 11 bases lay outside the gene matches. Looked up from germline, CDR1 is SEHNR and CDR2 is FQNEAQ (reference sequence). The CDR3 has 14 amino acids. The CDR3 reads CASSFGTDSFGQYF. CDR3 DNA sequence: TGTGCCAGCAGCTTTGGGACAGATTCTTTTGGGCAGTACTTC.

The chain combines TRBV29-1 with TRBJ2-2, with 9 bases identical to TRBD1. This CDR3 has 16 amino acids. In germline, CDR1 is SQVTM, CDR2 ANQGSEA. V gave up 0 bases and J gave up 4 bases; unmatched junction bases: 6. The CDR3 sequence is CSVEDPGQGVTGELFF. For the CDR3, the DNA is TGCAGCGTTGAAGACCCGGGACAGGGTGTCACCGGGGAGCTGTTTTTT.

This chain uses TRBV5-1 with TRBJ2-7, with 8 positions matching TRBD1. Germline values: CDR1 SGHRS, CDR2 YFSETQ. The CDR3 consists of 14 residues. Trimming took 4 bases from V and 3 from J; bases not matched to a gene: 6. The CDR3 DNA reads TGCGCCAGCAGCGCCTCCGGGACAGGCTACGAGCAGTACTTC. It translates to CASSASGTGYEQYF.